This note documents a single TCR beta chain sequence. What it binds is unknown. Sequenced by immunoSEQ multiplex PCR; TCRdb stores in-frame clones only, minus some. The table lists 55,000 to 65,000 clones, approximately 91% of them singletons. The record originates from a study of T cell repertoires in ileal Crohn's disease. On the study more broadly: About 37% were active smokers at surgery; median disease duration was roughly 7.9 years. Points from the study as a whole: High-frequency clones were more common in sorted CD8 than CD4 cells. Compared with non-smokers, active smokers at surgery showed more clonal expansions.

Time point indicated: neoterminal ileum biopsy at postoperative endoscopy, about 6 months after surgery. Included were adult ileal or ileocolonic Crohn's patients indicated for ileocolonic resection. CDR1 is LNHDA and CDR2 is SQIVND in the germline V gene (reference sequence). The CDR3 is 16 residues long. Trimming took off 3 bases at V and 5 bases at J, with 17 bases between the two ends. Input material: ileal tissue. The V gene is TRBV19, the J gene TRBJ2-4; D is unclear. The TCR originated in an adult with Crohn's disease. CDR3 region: CASSIWADQQQNIQYF. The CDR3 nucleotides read TGTGCCAGTAGTATTTGGGCAGACCAGCAACAAAACATTCAGTACTTC. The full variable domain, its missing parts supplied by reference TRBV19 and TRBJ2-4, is DGGITQSPKYLFRKEGQNVTLSCEQNLNHDAMYWYRQDPGQGLRLIYYSQIVNDFQKGDIAEGYSVSREKKESFPLTVTSAQKNPTAFYLCASSIWADQQQNIQYFGAGTRLSVL.